The rows below give T cell receptor beta chains drawn from one sample of a study of vaccination and CD4 T cells after COVID-19. Their antigens remain unidentified. TCRdb re-called the PCR reads with MiXCR, one entry per CDR3 protein. The data contain 15,000 to 20,000 distinct CDR3 sequences, approximately 63% of them singletons. Specimen: CD4+ T cells from blood, cultured in vitro. Receptors were obtained from a human donor who had recovered from COVID-19. Both conserved end residues are part of each CDR3. A D gene is named only where the DNA matches it firmly. Some rows mark clone size as missing; the rest say once, few, many or name a class of expanded clone.

v_gene,abundance,j_gene,d_gene,CDR3aa,CDR3nt
TRBV6-1,.,TRBJ2-3,.,CASKRAPDTQYF,TGTGCCAGCAAGCGAGCTCCAGATACGCAGTATTTT
TRBV6-2/TRBV6-3,few,TRBJ1-2,.,CASSYRESQAKDGYTF,TGTGCCAGCAGTTACCGGGAAAGCCAGGCTAAGGATGGCTACACCTTC
TRBV2,.,TRBJ2-5,.,CASSEQGGETQYF,TGTGCCAGCAGTGAACAGGGAGGTGAGACCCAGTACTTC
TRBV12-3/TRBV12-4,.,TRBJ2-1,TRBD2,CASSLRSGRLDEQLF,TGTGCCAGCAGTTTACGTAGCGGGAGGCTTGATGAGCAGCTCTTC
TRBV6-1,.,TRBJ1-5,.,CASSEMENQPQHF,TGTGCCAGCAGTGAGATGGAAAATCAGCCCCAGCATTTT
TRBV20-1,.,TRBJ1-5,TRBD1,CSATTVLGQGDQPQHF,TGCAGTGCTACGACCGTACTTGGACAGGGAGATCAGCCCCAGCATTTT
TRBV27,.,TRBJ2-7,TRBD1,CASSSARQGYEQYF,TGTGCCAGCAGTTCTGCTCGACAGGGGTACGAGCAGTACTTC
TRBV20-1,.,TRBJ1-3,.,CSALANSGNTIYF,TGCAGTGCCCTGGCTAACTCTGGAAACACCATATATTTT
TRBV6-1,.,TRBJ2-1,.,CASTRHGGPYNEQFF,TGTGCCAGCACTAGACACGGGGGCCCCTACAATGAGCAGTTCTTC
TRBV9,.,TRBJ1-1,.,CASSVSPMVSEAFF,TGTGCCAGCAGCGTATCCCCTATGGTCTCTGAAGCTTTCTTT
TRBV5-1,medium-sized,TRBJ2-3,.,CASSFTRNTGQGQLSATQYF,TGCGCCAGCAGCTTCACTAGAAATACTGGGCAGGGGCAGCTTAGTGCTACGCAGTATTTT
TRBV29-1,.,TRBJ1-2,.,CSVEFRGVGMSGYTF,TGCAGCGTTGAATTTAGGGGGGTTGGGATGAGTGGCTACACCTTC
TRBV28,.,TRBJ2-6,.,CASSLGGSGANVLTF,TGTGCCAGCAGTTTAGGGGGCTCTGGGGCCAACGTCCTGACTTTC
TRBV24-1,.,TRBJ2-1,TRBD2,CATSDRLAESYNEQFF,TGTGCCACCAGTGACCGACTAGCGGAATCCTACAATGAGCAGTTCTTC
TRBV20-1,.,TRBJ1-2,.,CSTSLWSLGYTF,TGCAGCACAAGCCTATGGTCTCTAGGCTACACCTTC
TRBV6-2/TRBV6-3,once,TRBJ2-7,TRBD2,CASSYPTSGRTGNPYEQYF,TGTGCCAGCAGTTACCCGACTAGCGGGAGGACTGGGAACCCCTACGAGCAGTACTTC
TRBV5-1,.,TRBJ1-4,TRBD1,CASSSRTGGKQKLFF,TGCGCCAGCAGCTCGAGGACAGGGGGAAAGCAGAAACTGTTTTTT
TRBV7-9,.,TRBJ1-1,.,CASSLGMQGLTFF,TGTGCCAGCAGCTTAGGCATGCAAGGCCTTACTTTCTTT
TRBV11-2,.,TRBJ1-1,TRBD1,CASGPGTGFYMNTEAFF,TGTGCCAGCGGGCCCGGGACAGGGTTCTATATGAACACTGAAGCTTTCTTT
TRBV4-3,.,TRBJ2-3,.,CASSHQNTQDTQYF,TGCGCCAGCAGCCACCAAAACACTCAAGATACGCAGTATTTT
TRBV15,.,TRBJ1-3,.,CATSLDLSGNTIYF,TGTGCCACCAGCTTGGACCTTTCAGGAAACACCATATATTTT
TRBV11-2,.,TRBJ1-5,.,CASALNAQQPQHF,TGTGCCAGCGCCCTCAATGCTCAGCAGCCCCAGCATTTT
TRBV19,.,TRBJ2-1,TRBD2,CASSIGSGDEQFF,TGTGCCAGTAGTATAGGTAGCGGGGATGAGCAGTTCTTC
TRBV28,.,TRBJ1-5,.,CASRNPRPGQKSNQPQHF,TGTGCCAGCAGGAATCCCAGGCCGGGGCAGAAAAGCAATCAGCCCCAGCATTTT
TRBV7-3,.,TRBJ2-3,TRBD2,CASSSDVRGTSGGAADTQYF,TGTGCCAGCAGCTCGGATGTCCGTGGGACTAGCGGGGGGGCGGCAGATACGCAGTATTTT
TRBV6-1,few,TRBJ1-1,.,CASSKRVLTGNTEAFF,TGTGCCAGCAGTAAAAGGGTATTGACAGGGAACACTGAAGCTTTCTTT
TRBV12-3/TRBV12-4,.,TRBJ2-7,TRBD1,CASSRGTVYEQYF,TGTGCCAGCAGTAGGGGGACAGTCTACGAGCAGTACTTC
TRBV11-3,few,TRBJ2-7,TRBD1,CASSLGQGAFGEQYF,TGTGCCAGCAGCTTAGGACAGGGGGCATTCGGGGAGCAGTACTTC
TRBV6-5,few,TRBJ1-2,.,CASSYSGTPYGYTF,TGTGCCAGCAGTTACTCCGGGACACCCTATGGCTACACCTTC
TRBV7-9,.,TRBJ2-1,TRBD2,CASSYGGERGGKYEQFF,TGTGCCAGCAGCTACGGGGGGGAGCGGGGGGGCAAATATGAGCAGTTCTTC